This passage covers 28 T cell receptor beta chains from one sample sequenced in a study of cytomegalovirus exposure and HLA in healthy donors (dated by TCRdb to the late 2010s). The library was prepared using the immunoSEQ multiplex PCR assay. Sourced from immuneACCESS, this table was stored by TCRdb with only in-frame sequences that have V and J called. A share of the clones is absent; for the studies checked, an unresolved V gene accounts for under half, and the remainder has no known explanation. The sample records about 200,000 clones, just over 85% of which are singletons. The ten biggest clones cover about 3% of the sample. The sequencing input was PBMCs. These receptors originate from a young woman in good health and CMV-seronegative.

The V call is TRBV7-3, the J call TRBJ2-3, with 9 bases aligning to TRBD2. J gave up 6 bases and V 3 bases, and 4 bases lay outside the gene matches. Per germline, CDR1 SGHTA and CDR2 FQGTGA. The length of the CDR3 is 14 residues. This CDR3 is CASSFAGGRDTQYF. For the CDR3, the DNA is TGTGCCAGCAGCTTTGCGGGAGGGAGGGATACGCAGTATTTT.

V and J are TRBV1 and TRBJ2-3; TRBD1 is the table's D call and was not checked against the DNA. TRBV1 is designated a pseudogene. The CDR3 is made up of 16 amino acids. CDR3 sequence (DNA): TGCACCAGCAGCCAAAGGGACAGGGGCACTGGGGATACGCAGTATTTT. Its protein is CTSSQRDRGTGDTQYF.

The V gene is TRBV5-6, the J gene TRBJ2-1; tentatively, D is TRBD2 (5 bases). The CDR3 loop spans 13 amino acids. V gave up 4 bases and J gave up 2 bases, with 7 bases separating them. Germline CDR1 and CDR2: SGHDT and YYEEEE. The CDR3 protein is CASSRGTYNEQFF. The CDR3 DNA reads TGTGCCAGCAGCCGGGGTACCTACAATGAGCAGTTCTTC.

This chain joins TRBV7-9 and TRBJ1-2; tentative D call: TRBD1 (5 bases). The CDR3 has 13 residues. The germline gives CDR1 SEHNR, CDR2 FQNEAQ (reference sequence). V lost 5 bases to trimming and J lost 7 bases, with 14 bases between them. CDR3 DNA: TGTGCCAGCAGCGCCCGACAGACAACTGGCTACACCTTC. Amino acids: CASSARQTTGYTF. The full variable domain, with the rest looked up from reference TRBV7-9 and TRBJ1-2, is DTGVSQNPRHKITKRGQNVTFRCDPISEHNRLYWYRQTLGQGPEFLTYFQNEAQLEKSRLLSDRFSAERPKGSFSTLEIQRTEQGDSAMYLCASSARQTTGYTFGSGTRLTVV.

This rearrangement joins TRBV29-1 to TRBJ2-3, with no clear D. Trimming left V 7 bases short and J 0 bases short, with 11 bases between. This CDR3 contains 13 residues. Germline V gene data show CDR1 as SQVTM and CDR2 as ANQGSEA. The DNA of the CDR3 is TGCAGCGGATTCGGTGCTAGCACAGATACGCAGTATTTT. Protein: CSGFGASTDTQYF.

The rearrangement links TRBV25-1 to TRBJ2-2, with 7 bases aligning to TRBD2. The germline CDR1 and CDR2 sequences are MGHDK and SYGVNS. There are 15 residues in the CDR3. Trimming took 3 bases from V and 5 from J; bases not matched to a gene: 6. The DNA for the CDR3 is TGTGCCAGCAGTGAGGGGAGCGGGGAGACCGGGGAGCTGTTTTTT. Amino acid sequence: CASSEGSGETGELFF.

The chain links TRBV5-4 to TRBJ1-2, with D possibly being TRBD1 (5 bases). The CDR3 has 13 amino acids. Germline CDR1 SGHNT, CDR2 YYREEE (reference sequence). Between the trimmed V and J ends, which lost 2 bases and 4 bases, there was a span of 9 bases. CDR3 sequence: CASSFQGGYGYTF. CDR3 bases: TGTGCCAGCAGCTTTCAGGGTGGCTATGGCTACACCTTC.

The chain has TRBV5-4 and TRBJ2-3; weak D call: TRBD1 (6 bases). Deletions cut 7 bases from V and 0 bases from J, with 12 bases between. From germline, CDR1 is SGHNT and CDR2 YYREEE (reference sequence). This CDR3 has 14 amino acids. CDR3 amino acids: CASGRDTSTDTQYF. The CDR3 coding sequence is TGTGCCAGCGGCCGGGACACTAGCACAGATACGCAGTATTTT.

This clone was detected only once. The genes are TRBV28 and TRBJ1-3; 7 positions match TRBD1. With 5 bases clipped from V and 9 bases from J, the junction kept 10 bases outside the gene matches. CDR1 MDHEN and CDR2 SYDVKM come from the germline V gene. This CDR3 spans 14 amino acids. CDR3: CASSDPGGDSTIYF. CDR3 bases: TGTGCCAGCAGTGATCCAGGGGGTGATAGCACCATATATTTT.

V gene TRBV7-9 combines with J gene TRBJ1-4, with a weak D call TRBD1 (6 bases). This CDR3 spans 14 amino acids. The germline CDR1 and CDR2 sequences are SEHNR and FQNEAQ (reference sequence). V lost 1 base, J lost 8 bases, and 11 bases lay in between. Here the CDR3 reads CASSLGAGTEKLFF. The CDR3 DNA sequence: TGTGCCAGCAGCTTAGGCGCAGGGACAGAAAAACTGTTTTTT.

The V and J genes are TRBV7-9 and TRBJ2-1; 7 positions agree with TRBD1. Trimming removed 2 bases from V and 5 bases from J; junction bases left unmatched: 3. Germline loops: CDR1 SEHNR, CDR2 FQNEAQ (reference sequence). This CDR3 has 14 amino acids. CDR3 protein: CASSLRDRNNEQFF. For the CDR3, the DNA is TGTGCCAGCAGCTTACGGGACAGAAACAATGAGCAGTTCTTC.

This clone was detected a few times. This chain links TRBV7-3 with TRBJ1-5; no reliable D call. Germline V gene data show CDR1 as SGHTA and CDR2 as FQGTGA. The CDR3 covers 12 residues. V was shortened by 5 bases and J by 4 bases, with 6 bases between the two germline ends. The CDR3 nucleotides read TGTGCCAGCAGCCCCCCGAATCAGCCCCAGCATTTT. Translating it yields CASSPPNQPQHF.

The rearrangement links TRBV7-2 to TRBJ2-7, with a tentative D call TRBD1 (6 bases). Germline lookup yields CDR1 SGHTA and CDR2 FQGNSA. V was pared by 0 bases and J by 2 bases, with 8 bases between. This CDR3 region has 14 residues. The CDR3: CASSLARGPYEQYF. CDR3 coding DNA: TGTGCCAGCAGCTTAGCCAGGGGTCCCTACGAGCAGTACTTC.

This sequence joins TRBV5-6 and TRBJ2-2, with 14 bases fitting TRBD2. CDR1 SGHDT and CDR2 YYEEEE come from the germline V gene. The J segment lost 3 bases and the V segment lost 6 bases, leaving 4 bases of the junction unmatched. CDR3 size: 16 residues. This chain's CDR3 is CASTLGLAGDTGELFF. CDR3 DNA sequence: TGTGCCAGCACCCTGGGACTAGCGGGAGACACCGGGGAGCTGTTTTTT.

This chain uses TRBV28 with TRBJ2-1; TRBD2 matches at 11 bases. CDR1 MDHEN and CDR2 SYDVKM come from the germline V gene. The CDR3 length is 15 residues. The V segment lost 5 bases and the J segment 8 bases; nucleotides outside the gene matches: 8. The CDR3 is CASSATSGSFYEQFF. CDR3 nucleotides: TGTGCCAGCAGTGCAACTAGCGGGAGTTTCTATGAGCAGTTCTTC. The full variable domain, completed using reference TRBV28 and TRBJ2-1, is DVKVTQSSRYLVKRTGEKVFLECVQDMDHENMFWYRQDPGLGLRLIYFSYDVKMKEKGDIPEGYSVSREKKERFSLILESASTNQTSMYLCASSATSGSFYEQFFGPGTRLTVL.

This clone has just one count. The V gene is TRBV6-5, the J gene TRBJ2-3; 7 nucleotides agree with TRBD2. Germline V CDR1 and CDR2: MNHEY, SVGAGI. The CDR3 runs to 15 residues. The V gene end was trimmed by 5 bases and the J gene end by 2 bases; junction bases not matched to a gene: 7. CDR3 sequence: CASSRGTKVTDTQYF. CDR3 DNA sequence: TGTGCCAGCAGTCGCGGGACTAAAGTCACAGATACGCAGTATTTT.

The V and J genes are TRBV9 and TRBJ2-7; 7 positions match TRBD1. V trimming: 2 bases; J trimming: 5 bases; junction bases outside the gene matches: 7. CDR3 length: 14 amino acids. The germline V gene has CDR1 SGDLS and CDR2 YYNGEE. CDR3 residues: CASSVSGQPHEQYF. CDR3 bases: TGTGCCAGCAGCGTTTCGGGACAGCCCCACGAGCAGTACTTC. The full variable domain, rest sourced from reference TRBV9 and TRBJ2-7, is DSGVTQTPKHLITATGQRVTLRCSPRSGDLSVYWYQQSLDQGLQFLIQYYNGEERAKGNILERFSAQQFPDLHSELNLSSLELGDSALYFCASSVSGQPHEQYFGPGTRLTVT.

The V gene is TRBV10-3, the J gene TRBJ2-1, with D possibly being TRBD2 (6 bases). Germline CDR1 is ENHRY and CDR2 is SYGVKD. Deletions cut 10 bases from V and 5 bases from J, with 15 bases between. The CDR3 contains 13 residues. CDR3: CATRLGGDNEQFF. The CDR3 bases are TGTGCCACACGACTAGGAGGGGACAATGAGCAGTTCTTC.

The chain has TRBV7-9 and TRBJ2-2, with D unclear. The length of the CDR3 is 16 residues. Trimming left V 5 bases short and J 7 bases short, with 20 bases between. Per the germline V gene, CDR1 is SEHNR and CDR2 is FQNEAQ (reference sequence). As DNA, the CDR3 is TGTGCCAGCAGCACGTACCCCCTAGATCCGTTCGGGGAGCTGTTTTTT. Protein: CASSTYPLDPFGELFF. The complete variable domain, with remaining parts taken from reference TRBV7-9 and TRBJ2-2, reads DTGVSQNPRHKITKRGQNVTFRCDPISEHNRLYWYRQTLGQGPEFLTYFQNEAQLEKSRLLSDRFSAERPKGSFSTLEIQRTEQGDSAMYLCASSTYPLDPFGELFFGEGSRLTVL.

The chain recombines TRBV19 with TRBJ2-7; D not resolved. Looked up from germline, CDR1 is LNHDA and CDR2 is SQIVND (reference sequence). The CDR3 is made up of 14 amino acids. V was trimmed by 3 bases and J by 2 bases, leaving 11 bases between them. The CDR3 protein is CASSIQLLPYEQYF. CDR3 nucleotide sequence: TGTGCCAGTAGTATCCAACTCCTCCCCTACGAGCAGTACTTC.

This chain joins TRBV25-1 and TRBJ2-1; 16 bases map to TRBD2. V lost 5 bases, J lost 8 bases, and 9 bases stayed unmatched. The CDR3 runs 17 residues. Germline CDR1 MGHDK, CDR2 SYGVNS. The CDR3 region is CASSLGLAGGPRDEQFF. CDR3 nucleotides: TGTGCCAGCAGTCTGGGACTAGCGGGAGGGCCTAGGGATGAGCAGTTCTTC.

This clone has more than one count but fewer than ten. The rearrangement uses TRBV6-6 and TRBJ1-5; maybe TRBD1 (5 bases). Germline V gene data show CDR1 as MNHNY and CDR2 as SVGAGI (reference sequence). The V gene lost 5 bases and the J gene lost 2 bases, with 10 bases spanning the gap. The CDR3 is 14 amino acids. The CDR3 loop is CASSAAGRNQPQHF. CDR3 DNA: TGTGCCAGCAGTGCTGCGGGACGCAATCAGCCCCAGCATTTT.

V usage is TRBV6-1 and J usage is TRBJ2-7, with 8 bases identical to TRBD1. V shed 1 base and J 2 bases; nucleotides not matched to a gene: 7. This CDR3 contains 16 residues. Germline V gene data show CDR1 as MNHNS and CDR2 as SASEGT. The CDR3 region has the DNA TGTGCCAGCAGTGAAGGACAGGGGTCTCCTGCCTACGAGCAGTACTTC. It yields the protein CASSEGQGSPAYEQYF.

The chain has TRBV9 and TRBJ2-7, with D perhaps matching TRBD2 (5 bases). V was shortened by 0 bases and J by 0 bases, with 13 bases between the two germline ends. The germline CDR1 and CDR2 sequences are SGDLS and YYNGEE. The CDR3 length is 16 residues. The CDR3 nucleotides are TGTGCCAGCAGCGTAGAACCTAGCTTGAGCTCCTACGAGCAGTACTTC. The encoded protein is CASSVEPSLSSYEQYF. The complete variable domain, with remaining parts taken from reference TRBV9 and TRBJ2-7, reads DSGVTQTPKHLITATGQRVTLRCSPRSGDLSVYWYQQSLDQGLQFLIQYYNGEERAKGNILERFSAQQFPDLHSELNLSSLELGDSALYFCASSVEPSLSSYEQYFGPGTRLTVT.

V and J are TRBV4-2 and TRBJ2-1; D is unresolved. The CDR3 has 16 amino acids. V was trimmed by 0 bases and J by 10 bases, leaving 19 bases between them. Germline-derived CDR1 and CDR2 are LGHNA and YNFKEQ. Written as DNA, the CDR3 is TGTGCCAGCAGCCAAGACGGTTATATCCCTCAATGGGAGCAGTTCTTC. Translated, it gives CASSQDGYIPQWEQFF.

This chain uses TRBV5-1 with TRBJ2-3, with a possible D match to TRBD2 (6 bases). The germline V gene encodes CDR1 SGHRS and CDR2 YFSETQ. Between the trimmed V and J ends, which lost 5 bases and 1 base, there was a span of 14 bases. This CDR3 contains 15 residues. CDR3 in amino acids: CASSWLADGTDTQYF. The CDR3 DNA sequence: TGCGCCAGCAGTTGGTTAGCGGATGGCACAGATACGCAGTATTTT.

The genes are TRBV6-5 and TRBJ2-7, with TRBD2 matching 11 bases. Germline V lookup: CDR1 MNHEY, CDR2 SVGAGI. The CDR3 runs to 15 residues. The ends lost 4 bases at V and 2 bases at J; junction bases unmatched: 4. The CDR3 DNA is TGTGCCAGCAGTTCCACTAGCGGGAGTCCCTACGAGCAGTACTTC. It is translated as CASSSTSGSPYEQYF.

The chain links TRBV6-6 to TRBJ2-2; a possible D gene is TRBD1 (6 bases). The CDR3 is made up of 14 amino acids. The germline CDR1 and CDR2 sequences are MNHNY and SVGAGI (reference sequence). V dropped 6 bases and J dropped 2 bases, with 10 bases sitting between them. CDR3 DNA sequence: TGTGCCAGCAGAGGACAGAGAAACACCGGGGAGCTGTTTTTT. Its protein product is CASRGQRNTGELFF.